Below, 27 T cell receptor beta chains from the same sample are listed, as sequenced in a study of T cell changes during pregnancy in multiple sclerosis (dated by TCRdb to about 2019). Libraries were constructed by the immunoSEQ multiplex PCR assay. Sourced from immuneACCESS, this table was stored by TCRdb with only in-frame sequences that have V and J called. A share of the clones is absent; for the studies checked, an unresolved V gene accounts for under half, and the remainder has no known explanation. Here the sample has some 41,000 clones; roughly 93% occur a single time. The ten largest clones capture roughly 1.5% of the sample. The sample comprised PBMCs (not recorded whether the cells were cultured). The origin of the receptors is a female donor with multiple sclerosis, enrolled in a pregnancy study.

This chain connects TRBV27 to TRBJ1-2; unclear D gene. This CDR3 is 16 amino acids long. V lost 1 base to trimming and J lost 4 bases, with 16 bases between them. Germline-derived CDR1 and CDR2 are MNHEY and SMNVEV (reference sequence). The CDR3 loop reads CASSLFGQVTPYGYTF. In DNA form, the CDR3 reads TGTGCCAGCAGTTTATTTGGTCAGGTTACACCCTATGGCTACACCTTC.

The V and J genes are TRBV19 and TRBJ1-1; D is ambiguous. The germline gives CDR1 LNHDA, CDR2 SQIVND (reference sequence). V was cut by 0 bases and J by 1 base, with 6 bases left in between. The CDR3 is 14 amino acids. In nucleotides, the CDR3 is TGTGCCAGTAGTATAGATCTAAGGAACACTGAAGCTTTCTTT. Its translation is CASSIDLRNTEAFF.

V and J are TRBV6-1 and TRBJ1-5; D is uncertain. V was cut by 5 bases and J by 0 bases, with 11 bases left in between. This CDR3 is built from 15 residues. Germline V lookup: CDR1 MNHNS, CDR2 SASEGT. This CDR3 reads CASSLPRYSNQPQHF. The CDR3 nucleotides read TGTGCCAGCAGTCTTCCCCGATATAGCAATCAGCCCCAGCATTTT.

V usage is TRBV28 and J usage is TRBJ2-3; maybe TRBD1 (6 bases). The ends were cut back, 8 bases at V and 3 bases at J, with 12 bases in the middle. This CDR3 is 13 amino acids long. Germline assignment: CDR1 MDHEN and CDR2 SYDVKM. CDR3 DNA sequence: TGTGCCAGCCGAAAGACAGGAACAGATACGCAGTATTTT. It is translated as CASRKTGTDTQYF.

CDR3: CASSPLGDTEAFF. The CDR3, as DNA: TGTGCCAGCTCACCACTGGGAGACACTGAAGCTTTCTTT. The chain combines TRBV18 with TRBJ1-1; D is uncertain. The V and J ends lost 1 base and 3 bases respectively, with 6 bases between them. Germline V gives CDR1 KGHSH, CDR2 LQKENI. The length of the CDR3 is 13 residues.

The rearrangement links TRBV25-1 to TRBJ2-7; D unclear. This CDR3 contains 14 residues. Trimming shortened V by 0 bases and J by 3 bases, and 9 bases separated the two germline ends. The germline gives CDR1 MGHDK, CDR2 SYGVNS. Here the CDR3 reads CASSEYRVNYEQYF. The CDR3 region has the DNA TGTGCCAGCAGTGAATATCGGGTTAACTACGAGCAGTACTTC.

The chain employs TRBV29-1 and TRBJ2-1, with D hard to call. Germline CDR1 SQVTM, CDR2 ANQGSEA. V was shortened by 4 bases and J by 0 bases, with 7 bases between the two germline ends. The CDR3 sequence is 13 residues long. CDR3 DNA sequence: TGCAGCGTTGTTATCAGCTCCTACAATGAGCAGTTCTTC. Translated: CSVVISSYNEQFF.

This chain links TRBV7-9 with TRBJ2-2, with no clear D. Between the trimmed V and J ends, which lost 7 bases and 6 bases, there was a span of 15 bases. Germline V gene sequence: CDR1 SEHNR, CDR2 FQNEAQ (reference sequence). The CDR3 consists of 14 residues. This chain's CDR3 is CASNSLHGPGELFF. CDR3 bases: TGTGCCAGCAACTCTCTTCATGGGCCCGGGGAGCTGTTTTTT.

The rearrangement uses TRBV30 and TRBJ1-3; a weak D match, TRBD1 (6 bases). CDR1 is GTSNPN and CDR2 is SVGIG in the germline V gene (reference sequence). The V end was cut by 0 bases, the J end by 4 bases, with 13 bases between. CDR3 size: 15 residues. The CDR3 DNA reads TGTGCCTGGAGTGTAAGAAGGGGGTCCGGAAACACCATATATTTT. As protein: CAWSVRRGSGNTIYF.

The chain combines TRBV11-3 with TRBJ2-5; the match to TRBD2 covers 14 bases. The V gene's germline CDR1 is SGHNT and CDR2 YENEEA. The CDR3 spans 16 residues. V shed 3 bases and J 3 bases; nucleotides not matched to a gene: 3. CDR3 region: CASSFGTSGSEETQYF. DNA of the CDR3: TGTGCCAGCAGCTTCGGGACTAGCGGGAGTGAAGAGACCCAGTACTTC. Full variable domain (missing parts from reference TRBV11-3 and TRBJ2-5): EAGVVQSPRYKIIEKKQPVAFWCNPISGHNTLYWYLQNLGQGPELLIRYENEEAVDDSQLPKDRFSAERLKGVDSTLKIQPAELGDSAVYLCASSFGTSGSEETQYFGPGTRLLVL.

The chain couples TRBV2 to TRBJ2-4; the match to TRBD1 covers 11 bases. Germline V gene lookup returns CDR1 SNHLY and CDR2 FYNNEI. V lost 8 bases to trimming and J lost 6 bases; unmatched junction nucleotides: 15. This CDR3 is built from 17 residues. CDR3 in amino acids: CASQGSLGQGASNIQYF. The DNA for the CDR3 is TGTGCCAGCCAGGGTTCCTTAGGACAGGGGGCTTCAAACATTCAGTACTTC.

The rearrangement uses TRBV5-1 and TRBJ2-7, with 8 bases aligning to TRBD1. The ends lost 6 bases at V and 2 bases at J; junction bases unmatched: 13. The CDR3 covers 16 residues. Germline V gene lookup returns CDR1 SGHRS and CDR2 YFSETQ. This CDR3 is CASTIKQGVGTYEQYF. The DNA for the CDR3 is TGCGCCAGCACCATTAAACAGGGGGTCGGGACCTACGAGCAGTACTTC. Supplemented by reference TRBV5-1 and TRBJ2-7, the full variable domain reads KAGVTQTPRYLIKTRGQQVTLSCSPISGHRSVSWYQQTPGQGLQFLFEYFSETQRNKGNFPGRFSGRQFSNSRSEMNVSTLELGDSALYLCASTIKQGVGTYEQYFGPGTRLTVT.

V is TRBV2 and J is TRBJ1-5, with 7 bases that match TRBD1. V dropped 1 base and J dropped 5; count of bases not matched to a gene: 5. Per germline, CDR1 SNHLY and CDR2 FYNNEI. This CDR3 spans 15 amino acids. CDR3 sequence: CASSEEAGGYQPQHF. The CDR3 coding sequence is TGTGCCAGCAGTGAAGAGGCAGGGGGATATCAGCCCCAGCATTTT. The full variable domain, completed using reference TRBV2 and TRBJ1-5, is EPEVTQTPSHQVTQMGQEVILRCVPISNHLYFYWYRQILGQKVEFLVSFYNNEISEKSEIFDDQFSVERPDGSNFTLKIRSTKLEDSAMYFCASSEEAGGYQPQHFGDGTRLSIL.

This clone has a single count. CDR3 DNA: TGTGCCAGCTCACTACTCCCCACAGATACGCAGTATTTT. It specifies CASSLLPTDTQYF. The J gene is TRBJ2-3, the V gene TRBV18; no clear D. Trimming shortened V by 4 bases and J by 2 bases, and 7 bases separated the two germline ends. Germline CDR1 reads KGHSH; CDR2 reads LQKENI. This CDR3 region has 13 residues.

This clone was recorded a few times. The chain joins TRBV2 to TRBJ1-2, with D possibly TRBD1 on 6 matching bases. Per the germline V gene, CDR1 is SNHLY and CDR2 is FYNNEI. This CDR3 spans 13 amino acids. The germline V and J ends were trimmed by 8 bases and 3 bases, with 13 bases remaining between them. DNA of the CDR3: TGTGCCAGCCGGGAGGGGGTCGACTATGGCTACACCTTC. Residues: CASREGVDYGYTF.

The chain links TRBV6-1 to TRBJ2-1; unclear D gene. This CDR3 comprises 13 residues. V lost 4 bases and J lost 4, with 8 bases in between. The V gene's germline CDR1 is MNHNS and CDR2 SASEGT. CDR3 nucleotides: TGTGCCAGCAGTGTATGGCGGTACAATGAGCAGTTCTTC. Translating it yields CASSVWRYNEQFF.

This chain connects TRBV5-1 to TRBJ1-1; the D gene is possibly TRBD1 (5 bases). Germline CDR1 reads SGHRS; CDR2 reads YFSETQ. The CDR3 covers 12 residues. The V and J ends lost 0 bases and 10 bases respectively, with 10 bases between them. The CDR3 nucleotides read TGCGCCAGCAGCTTGGCGGGGACCTTAGCTTTCTTT. This translates into CASSLAGTLAFF.

The chain has TRBV30 and TRBJ2-5; TRBD1 might be the D (5 bases). With 0 bases removed from V and 1 base from J, the gap between germline ends came to 12 bases. The CDR3 extends over 15 amino acids. Germline V gene sequence: CDR1 GTSNPN, CDR2 SVGIG (reference sequence). In DNA, the CDR3 is TGTGCCTGGAGTGTCCAGGGTTATCCCCAAGAGACCCAGTACTTC. Encoded protein: CAWSVQGYPQETQYF.

The chain couples TRBV7-2 to TRBJ1-5; 7 bases are shared with TRBD1. There are 13 residues in the CDR3. Trimming cost V 5 bases and J 5 bases; bases outside gene matches: 3. Germline-derived CDR1 and CDR2 are SGHTA and FQGNSA. The chain's CDR3 is CASSVDRDQPQHF. The CDR3, as DNA: TGTGCCAGCAGCGTCGACAGGGATCAGCCCCAGCATTTT.

The genes are TRBV10-3 and TRBJ2-6; 7 bases line up with TRBD1. This CDR3 region has 15 residues. Trimming at V came to 4 bases and at J to 2 bases, leaving 2 bases not matched to a gene. Germline CDR1 and CDR2: ENHRY and SYGVKD. The CDR3 DNA follows: TGTGCCATCAGTGTAGGGGGCCCTGGGGCCAACGTCCTGACTTTC. Its protein is CAISVGGPGANVLTF.

This sequence joins TRBV5-1 and TRBJ2-6; D uncertain. The germline V gene encodes CDR1 SGHRS and CDR2 YFSETQ. The V end was cut by 0 bases, the J end by 1 base, with 8 bases between. CDR3 length: 16 amino acids. The CDR3 DNA sequence: TGCGCCAGCAGCTTGGTCCCTGGGTCTGGGGCCAACGTCCTGACTTTC. Its protein product is CASSLVPGSGANVLTF.

The DNA for the CDR3 is TGTGCCAGCAGCGTATCTTCTGGGAACACTGAAGCTTTCTTT. This sequence encodes CASSVSSGNTEAFF. The gene calls are TRBV9 and TRBJ1-1; D is ambiguous. The CDR3 covers 14 residues. The germline V gene encodes CDR1 SGDLS and CDR2 YYNGEE. Trimming took off 1 base at V and 1 base at J, with 8 bases between the two ends.

The gene calls are TRBV18 and TRBJ2-7; no clear D gene. Trimming took 5 bases from V and 6 from J, leaving 14 bases between them. The V gene's germline CDR1 is KGHSH and CDR2 LQKENI. The CDR3 has 13 residues. The CDR3 DNA is TGTGCCAGCTCAGATCAAGGACGCGGCGAGCAGTACTTC. Translating it yields CASSDQGRGEQYF.

The table lists this clone with a count of one. The chain joins TRBV7-9 to TRBJ2-1; weak D call: TRBD2 (6 bases). CDR3 length: 14 residues. Trimming cost V 1 base and J 6 bases, with 10 bases left between them. Germline V gene sequence: CDR1 SEHNR, CDR2 FQNEAQ (reference sequence). The CDR3 reads CASSLVAGINEQFF. The CDR3 nucleotides read TGTGCCAGCAGCTTAGTGGCGGGGATCAATGAGCAGTTCTTC.

The J gene is TRBJ2-1, the V gene TRBV19, with a possible D match to TRBD1 (6 bases). Germline CDR1 is LNHDA and CDR2 is SQIVND (reference sequence). The CDR3 contains 13 residues. V was shortened by 3 bases and J by 9 bases, with 12 bases between the two germline ends. The CDR3 sequence is CASSIWEQGEQFF. DNA of the CDR3: TGTGCCAGTAGTATTTGGGAACAGGGTGAGCAGTTCTTC.

The gene calls are TRBV27 and TRBJ2-7; D gene uncertain. Germline loops: CDR1 MNHEY, CDR2 SMNVEV (reference sequence). The V end lost 5 bases, the J end lost 4 bases, and 12 bases lay between the germline ends. The CDR3 length is 13 residues. CDR3 sequence reads: CASSTRDGYEQYF. In DNA form, the CDR3 reads TGTGCCAGCAGTACTCGAGACGGGTACGAGCAGTACTTC.

This rearrangement joins TRBV16 to TRBJ1-5; D remains unclear. The CDR3 contains 14 residues. Germline CDR1 and CDR2: KGHSY and FQNENV. V dropped 2 bases and J dropped 4 bases, with 9 bases sitting between them. CDR3 in amino acids: CASSQMQTNQPQHF. The DNA of the CDR3 is TGTGCCAGCAGCCAAATGCAGACGAATCAGCCCCAGCATTTT.